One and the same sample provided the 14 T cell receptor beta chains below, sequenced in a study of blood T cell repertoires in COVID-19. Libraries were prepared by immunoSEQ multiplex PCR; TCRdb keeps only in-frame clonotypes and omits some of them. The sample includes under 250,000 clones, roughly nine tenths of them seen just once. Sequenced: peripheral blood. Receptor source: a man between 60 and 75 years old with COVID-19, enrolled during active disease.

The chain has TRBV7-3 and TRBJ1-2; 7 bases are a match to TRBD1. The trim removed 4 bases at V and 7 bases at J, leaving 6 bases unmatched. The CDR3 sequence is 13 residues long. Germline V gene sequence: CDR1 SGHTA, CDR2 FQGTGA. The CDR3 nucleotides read TGTGCCAGCAGCTCGGACAGGTCTACTGGCTACACCTTC. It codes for CASSSDRSTGYTF.

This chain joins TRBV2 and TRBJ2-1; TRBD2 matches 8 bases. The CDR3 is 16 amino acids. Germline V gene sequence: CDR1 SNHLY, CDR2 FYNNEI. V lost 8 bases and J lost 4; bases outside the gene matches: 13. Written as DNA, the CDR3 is TGTGCCAGCTCCTCAGCAGGAGCGGGGGCTTACAATGAGCAGTTCTTC. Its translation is CASSSAGAGAYNEQFF.

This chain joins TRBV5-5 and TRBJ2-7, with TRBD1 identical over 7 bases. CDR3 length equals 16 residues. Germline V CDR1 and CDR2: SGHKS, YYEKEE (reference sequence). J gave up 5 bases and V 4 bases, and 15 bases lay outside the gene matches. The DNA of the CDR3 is TGTGCCAGCAGCCAACAGGAAGGGGGCCGTCATAACGAGCAGTACTTC. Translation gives CASSQQEGGRHNEQYF.

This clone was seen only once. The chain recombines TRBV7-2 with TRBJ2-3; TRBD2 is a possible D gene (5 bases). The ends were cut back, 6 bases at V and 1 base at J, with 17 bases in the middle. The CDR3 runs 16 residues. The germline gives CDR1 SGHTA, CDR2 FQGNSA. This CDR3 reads CASRPFSGTGTDTQYF. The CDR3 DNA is TGTGCCAGCAGACCCTTTTCGGGAACGGGCACAGATACGCAGTATTTT.

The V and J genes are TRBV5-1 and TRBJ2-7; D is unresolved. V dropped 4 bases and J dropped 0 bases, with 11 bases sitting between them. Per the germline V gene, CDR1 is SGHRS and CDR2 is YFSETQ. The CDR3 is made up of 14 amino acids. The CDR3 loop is CASSPKRSSYEQYF. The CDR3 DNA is TGCGCCAGCAGCCCGAAGAGGAGCTCCTACGAGCAGTACTTC.

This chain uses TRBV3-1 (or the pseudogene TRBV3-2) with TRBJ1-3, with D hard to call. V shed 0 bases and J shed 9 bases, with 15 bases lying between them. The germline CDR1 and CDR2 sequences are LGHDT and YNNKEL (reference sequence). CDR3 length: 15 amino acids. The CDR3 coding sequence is TGTGCCAGCAGCCAAGATCTTCCGGGTATTAGCACCATATATTTT. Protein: CASSQDLPGISTIYF.

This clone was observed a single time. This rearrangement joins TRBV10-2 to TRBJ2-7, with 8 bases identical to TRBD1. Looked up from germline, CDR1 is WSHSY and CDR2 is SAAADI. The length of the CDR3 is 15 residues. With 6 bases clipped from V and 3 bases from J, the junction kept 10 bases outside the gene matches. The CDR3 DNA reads TGCGCCAGCAGGAGGAACCGGGACAGGTTCTACGAGCAGTACTTC. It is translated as CASRRNRDRFYEQYF.

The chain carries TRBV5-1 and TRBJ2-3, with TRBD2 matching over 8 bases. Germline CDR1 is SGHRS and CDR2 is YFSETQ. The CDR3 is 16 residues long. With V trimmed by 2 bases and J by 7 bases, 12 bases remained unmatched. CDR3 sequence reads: CASSFKAGDQKNTQYF. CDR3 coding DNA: TGCGCCAGCAGCTTTAAAGCGGGAGACCAAAAGAATACGCAGTATTTT.

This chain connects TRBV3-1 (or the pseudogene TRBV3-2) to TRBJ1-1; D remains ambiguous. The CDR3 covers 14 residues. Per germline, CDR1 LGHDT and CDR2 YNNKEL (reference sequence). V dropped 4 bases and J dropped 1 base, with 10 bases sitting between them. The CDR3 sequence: CASSPSVPNTEAFF. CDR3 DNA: TGTGCCAGCAGCCCCTCGGTGCCGAACACTGAAGCTTTCTTT.

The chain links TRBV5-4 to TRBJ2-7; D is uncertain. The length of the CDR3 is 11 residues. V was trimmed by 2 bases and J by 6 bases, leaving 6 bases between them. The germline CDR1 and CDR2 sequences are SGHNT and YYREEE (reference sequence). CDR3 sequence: CASSFGREQYF. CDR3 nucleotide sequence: TGTGCCAGCAGCTTTGGGCGCGAGCAGTACTTC.

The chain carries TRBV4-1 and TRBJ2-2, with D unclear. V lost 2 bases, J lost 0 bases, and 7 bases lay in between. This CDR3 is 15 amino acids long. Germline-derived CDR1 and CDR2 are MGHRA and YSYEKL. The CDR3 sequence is CASSQLSANTGELFF. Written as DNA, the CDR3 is TGCGCCAGCAGCCAACTAAGCGCGAACACCGGGGAGCTGTTTTTT.

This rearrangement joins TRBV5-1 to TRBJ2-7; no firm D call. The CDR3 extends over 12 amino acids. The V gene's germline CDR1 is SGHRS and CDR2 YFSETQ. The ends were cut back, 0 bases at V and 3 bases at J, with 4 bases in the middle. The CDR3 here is CASSLGDYEQYF. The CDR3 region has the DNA TGCGCCAGCAGCTTGGGCGACTACGAGCAGTACTTC.

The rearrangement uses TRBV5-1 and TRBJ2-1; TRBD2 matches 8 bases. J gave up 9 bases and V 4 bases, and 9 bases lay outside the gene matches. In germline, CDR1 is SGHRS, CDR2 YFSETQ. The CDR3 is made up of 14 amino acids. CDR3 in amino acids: CASSPGVAGSEQFF. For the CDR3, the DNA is TGCGCCAGCAGCCCCGGGGTAGCGGGGAGTGAGCAGTTCTTC. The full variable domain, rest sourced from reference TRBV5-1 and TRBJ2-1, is KAGVTQTPRYLIKTRGQQVTLSCSPISGHRSVSWYQQTPGQGLQFLFEYFSETQRNKGNFPGRFSGRQFSNSRSEMNVSTLELGDSALYLCASSPGVAGSEQFFGPGTRLTVL.

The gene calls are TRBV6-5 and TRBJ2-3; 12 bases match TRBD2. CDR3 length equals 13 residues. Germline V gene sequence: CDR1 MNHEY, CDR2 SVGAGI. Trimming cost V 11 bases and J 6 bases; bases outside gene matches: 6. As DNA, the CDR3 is TGTGCCGTCCGGACTAGCGGGGCGGATACGCAGTATTTT. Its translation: CAVRTSGADTQYF.